This entry features one T cell receptor beta chain sequence. Its antigen is currently unknown. This sample stems from a study of cytomegalovirus exposure and HLA in healthy donors. PCR primers comprised 60 Vbeta and 13 Jbeta primers. The repertoire was sequenced with immunoSEQ multiplex PCR; TCRdb's copy has only in-frame clones and lacks some. This table holds 150,000 to 200,000 clones, 75% to 85% found once. This CDR3 is 15 amino acids long. Trimming removed 6 bases from V and 3 bases from J; junction bases left unmatched: 4. Germline V gives CDR1 MNHEY, CDR2 SMNVEV (reference sequence). General study results and limits: The study recorded 160 or so TCR beta chains that were cytomegalovirus-associated.

The TCR sequence derives from a woman aged 50 to 65 in good health and CMV-seronegative. Sequenced input: PBMCs. The V and J genes are TRBV27 and TRBJ1-5, with 11 bases that match TRBD1. CDR3 DNA: TGTGCCAGCAGCCCGGACAGGGGGCACAATCAGCCCCAGCATTTT. This codes for CASSPDRGHNQPQHF.